This T cell receptor (beta chain) was retrieved from a study of blood T cell repertoires in COVID-19. Generated by immunoSEQ multiplex PCR, the TCRdb table keeps only in-frame clones and is missing some. The repertoire holds hundreds of thousands of clones, with 86% as singletons. Participant-given clinical history determined each cohort assignment. Per germline, CDR1 SGHDT and CDR2 YYEEEE. Trimming took 0 bases from V and 0 from J, leaving 16 bases between them. This CDR3 has 17 residues. The count of this clone is one. The chain combines TRBV5-6 with TRBJ2-7; tentatively, D is TRBD1 (6 bases). The specimen was PBMCs or T cells enriched from blood (not recorded which). The sequence was collected from a man younger than 45 who had recovered from COVID-19. CDR3 region: CASSLAYAGASSYEQYF. The CDR3 region has the DNA TGTGCCAGCAGCTTGGCCTACGCAGGGGCCTCCTCCTACGAGCAGTACTTC.